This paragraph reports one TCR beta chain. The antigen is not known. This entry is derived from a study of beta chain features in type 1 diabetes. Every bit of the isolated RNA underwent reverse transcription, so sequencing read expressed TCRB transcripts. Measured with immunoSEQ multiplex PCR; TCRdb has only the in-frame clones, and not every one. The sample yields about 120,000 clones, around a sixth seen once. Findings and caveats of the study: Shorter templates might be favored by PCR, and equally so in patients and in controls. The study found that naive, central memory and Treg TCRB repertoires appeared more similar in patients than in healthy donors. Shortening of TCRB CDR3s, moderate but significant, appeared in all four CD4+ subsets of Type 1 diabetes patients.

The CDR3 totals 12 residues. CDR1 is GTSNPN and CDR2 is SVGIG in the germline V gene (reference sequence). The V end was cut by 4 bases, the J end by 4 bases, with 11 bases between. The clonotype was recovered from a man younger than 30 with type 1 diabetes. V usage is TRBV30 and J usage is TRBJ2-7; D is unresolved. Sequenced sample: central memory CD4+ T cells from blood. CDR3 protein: CAWTRLGYEQYF. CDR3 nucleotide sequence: TGTGCCTGGACCCGACTCGGATACGAGCAGTACTTC.